The next 21 T cell receptor beta chains were all read from a single sample in a study of blood T cell repertoires in COVID-19. The table came from immunoSEQ multiplex PCR; TCRdb's copy has only in-frame clones and leaves some out. The sample has about 210,000 clones; about 87% are singletons. The sample was PBMCs or T cells enriched from blood (not recorded which). These receptors originate from a woman aged 40 to 55 with acute COVID-19.

V usage is TRBV24-1 and J usage is TRBJ2-3; tentatively, D is TRBD2 (6 bases). Trimming took off 10 bases at V and 1 base at J, with 20 bases between the two ends. The CDR3 runs 16 residues. Germline V gene lookup returns CDR1 KGHDR and CDR2 SFDVKD. CDR3 sequence reads: CATSRGLGGGTDTQYF. The CDR3 DNA follows: TGTGCCACTAGCCGTGGTTTGGGGGGAGGCACAGATACGCAGTATTTT.

The V call is TRBV19, the J call TRBJ2-1, with D possibly TRBD1 on 5 matching bases. Germline V gene data show CDR1 as LNHDA and CDR2 as SQIVND (reference sequence). The ends were cut back, 3 bases at V and 12 bases at J, with 21 bases in the middle. The length of the CDR3 is 15 residues. The CDR3 coding sequence is TGTGCCAGTAGTATGAGAGCTCAGTCTTGGGGCGGGCAGTTCTTC. Amino acids: CASSMRAQSWGGQFF.

V is TRBV20-1 and J is TRBJ1-3; D is undetermined. The length of the CDR3 is 17 residues. The V end lost 3 bases, the J end lost 2 bases, and 20 bases lay between the germline ends. Germline CDR1 is DFQATT and CDR2 is SNEGSKA (reference sequence). CDR3 protein: CSASLSLSTRPGNTIYF. In DNA, the CDR3 is TGCAGTGCTAGTCTATCTCTCTCGACTCGACCTGGAAACACCATATATTTT.

The genes are TRBV7-2 and TRBJ2-7; D perhaps matches TRBD2 (6 bases). Trimming removed 1 base from V and 6 bases from J, with 10 bases in between. Per the germline V gene, CDR1 is SGHTA and CDR2 is FQGNSA. The CDR3 spans 13 residues. CDR3 bases: TGTGCCAGCAGCTTAGGGGCTAGCGTCGAGCAGTACGTC. Encoded protein: CASSLGASVEQYV.

This clone has just a few counts. The J gene is TRBJ1-5, the V gene TRBV5-1; no definite D call. Germline values: CDR1 SGHRS, CDR2 YFSETQ. This CDR3 comprises 15 residues. Trimming took 3 bases from V and 5 from J, leaving 15 bases between them. CDR3 sequence (DNA): TGCGCCAGCAGCTCTGGACCGCCCGGGGATCAGCCCCAGCATTTT. As protein: CASSSGPPGDQPQHF.

This chain connects TRBV29-1 to TRBJ2-3; 7 bases are shared with TRBD2. This CDR3 comprises 15 residues. The V gene's germline CDR1 is SQVTM and CDR2 ANQGSEA. Losses at the gene ends were 6 bases for V and 2 bases for J; bases not matched to a gene: 11. CDR3 in DNA: TGCAGCGTCCTCACCGGGGGGAGGGCCACAGATACGCAGTATTTT. Its translation is CSVLTGGRATDTQYF.

This clone was seen once. The chain combines TRBV27 with TRBJ1-2; weak D call: TRBD1 (5 bases). The CDR3 is 16 residues long. Germline V gives CDR1 MNHEY, CDR2 SMNVEV (reference sequence). Trimming cost V 7 bases and J 0 bases, with 18 bases left between them. The CDR3 protein is CASTPQAGRANYGYTF. The CDR3 DNA is TGTGCCAGCACTCCCCAAGCGGGCAGGGCTAACTATGGCTACACCTTC.

The chain recombines TRBV5-1 with TRBJ1-1, with D tentatively TRBD1 (5 bases). From germline, CDR1 is SGHRS and CDR2 YFSETQ. CDR3 length: 15 amino acids. The V end was cut by 4 bases, the J end by 0 bases, with 13 bases between. The CDR3 DNA sequence: TGCGCCAGCAGCACACCGCAGGGTCTGAACACTGAAGCTTTCTTT. It codes for CASSTPQGLNTEAFF. The full variable domain, its missing parts supplied by reference TRBV5-1 and TRBJ1-1, is KAGVTQTPRYLIKTRGQQVTLSCSPISGHRSVSWYQQTPGQGLQFLFEYFSETQRNKGNFPGRFSGRQFSNSRSEMNVSTLELGDSALYLCASSTPQGLNTEAFFGQGTRLTVV.

The V and J genes are TRBV5-5 and TRBJ1-2; D possibly corresponds to TRBD1 (5 bases). Trimming took 2 bases from V and 2 from J, leaving 10 bases between them. Germline assignment: CDR1 SGHKS and CDR2 YYEKEE (reference sequence). This CDR3 is 14 amino acids long. This CDR3 is CASSLGASNYGYTF. The CDR3 region has the DNA TGTGCCAGCAGCTTAGGGGCATCAAACTATGGCTACACCTTC.

The V call is TRBV15, the J call TRBJ2-3, with 9 nucleotides matching TRBD2. V shed 4 bases, J shed 5 bases, and the junction held 10 bases outside the gene matches. The CDR3 is 16 residues long. CDR1 and CDR2 (germline): LNHNV, YYDKDF (reference sequence). This CDR3 reads CATSTARGRAQDTQYF. The CDR3 DNA sequence: TGTGCCACCAGCACGGCTCGCGGGAGGGCCCAAGATACGCAGTATTTT.

V is TRBV29-1 and J is TRBJ1-2; 7 nucleotides align to TRBD1. Germline CDR1 SQVTM, CDR2 ANQGSEA. V was pared by 7 bases and J by 5 bases, with 7 bases of the junction left unmatched. The CDR3 runs 12 residues. CDR3 residues: CSAATGDYGYTF. The CDR3 DNA is TGCAGCGCCGCCACAGGGGATTATGGCTACACCTTC.

This chain links TRBV6-6 with TRBJ2-5, with a tentative D call TRBD2 (6 bases). The germline CDR1 and CDR2 sequences are MNHNY and SVGAGI (reference sequence). This CDR3 has 14 amino acids. The V gene lost 2 bases and the J gene lost 4 bases, with 11 bases spanning the gap. Written as DNA, the CDR3 is TGTGCCAGCAGTTACGCCGGGAGTGGAGAGACCCAGTACTTC. It specifies CASSYAGSGETQYF.

The chain couples TRBV7-2 to TRBJ1-1; TRBD1 is a possible D gene (6 bases). The CDR3 runs 15 residues. Germline CDR1 reads SGHTA; CDR2 reads FQGNSA. V was clipped by 5 bases and J by 0 bases, with 13 bases between them. The CDR3 reads CASSPLQGLNTEAFF. The CDR3 DNA is TGTGCCAGCAGCCCTTTACAGGGCTTGAACACTGAAGCTTTCTTT.

This clone was seen only once. This chain joins TRBV2 and TRBJ2-5, with 9 bases matching TRBD2. Germline lookup yields CDR1 SNHLY and CDR2 FYNNEI. Trimming cost V 3 bases and J 2 bases; bases outside gene matches: 4. CDR3 length: 15 amino acids. The chain's CDR3 is CASSEDLAGQETQYF. CDR3 nucleotide sequence: TGTGCCAGCAGTGAGGATCTAGCGGGGCAAGAGACCCAGTACTTC.

The genes are TRBV5-1 and TRBJ2-3; TRBD2 aligns across 10 bases. J gave up 0 bases and V 0 bases, and 13 bases lay outside the gene matches. CDR1 and CDR2 from the germline V gene are SGHRS and YFSETQ. The CDR3 extends over 20 amino acids. The DNA for the CDR3 is TGCGCCAGCAGCTTGGGGGCTAGCGGGGGCCTAAGATCTAGCACAGATACGCAGTATTTT. Amino acid sequence: CASSLGASGGLRSSTDTQYF.

In DNA, the CDR3 is TGTGCCAGCTCACCCCGGGACAGACCAGCCACAGATACGCAGTATTTT. Protein: CASSPRDRPATDTQYF. V usage is TRBV18 and J usage is TRBJ2-3, with 7 bases that match TRBD1. V shed 3 bases and J 2 bases; nucleotides not matched to a gene: 8. Germline CDR1 is KGHSH and CDR2 is LQKENI. The CDR3 covers 16 residues.

The chain is built from TRBV18 and TRBJ2-3, with a tentative D call TRBD1 (5 bases). Trimming removed 3 bases from V and 0 bases from J, with 16 bases in between. The CDR3 contains 17 residues. CDR1 and CDR2 from the germline V gene are KGHSH and LQKENI. The CDR3 DNA sequence: TGTGCCAGCTCACCGGGGCAGGGCCCTTCTAGCACAGATACGCAGTATTTT. This codes for CASSPGQGPSSTDTQYF.

The chain combines TRBV6-2 or TRBV6-3 with TRBJ2-1; no definite D call. Trimming cost V 1 base and J 7 bases, with 8 bases left between them. This CDR3 contains 13 residues. Looked up from germline, CDR1 is MNHEY and CDR2 is SVGEGT. The CDR3 loop reads CASSYYPGNEQFF. Written as DNA, the CDR3 is TGTGCCAGCAGTTACTACCCCGGGAATGAGCAGTTCTTC.

V and J are TRBV28 and TRBJ1-1; tentatively, D is TRBD1 (5 bases). The CDR3 sequence is 13 residues long. Germline V gene sequence: CDR1 MDHEN, CDR2 SYDVKM. V lost 2 bases and J lost 4, with 8 bases in between. The DNA of the CDR3 is TGTGCCAGCAGTTTACAGGGAAGCACTGAAGCTTTCTTT. Residues: CASSLQGSTEAFF.

This clone was recorded only once. This chain joins TRBV24-1 and TRBJ2-3; a possible D gene is TRBD1 (6 bases). Germline CDR1 is KGHDR and CDR2 is SFDVKD. Trimming took 5 bases from V and 6 from J, leaving 14 bases between them. CDR3 size: 14 residues. The CDR3 is CATSGNRAGDTQYF. The CDR3 region has the DNA TGTGCCACCAGTGGAAACAGGGCAGGGGATACGCAGTATTTT.

This clone appeared a single time. The CDR3 reads CASSPRTRNEQYF. The CDR3 coding sequence is TGTGCCAGCAGCCCGAGGACTAGGAACGAGCAGTACTTC. The genes are TRBV13 and TRBJ2-7; 7 bases fit TRBD2. This CDR3 comprises 13 residues. The germline V gene encodes CDR1 PRHDT and CDR2 FYEKMQ (reference sequence). J lost 5 bases, V lost 5 bases, and 6 bases had no gene match.